The sequence of this TCR beta chain was determined in a study of T-cell reconstitution after alpha-beta-depleted transplantation in children. Researchers prepared the TCRbeta library using unique molecular identifiers, the study reports. TCRdb ran MiXCR on the PCR reads and lists one entry per CDR3 protein. This sample has about 170,000 distinct CDR3 sequences, with around 10% found just once. The germline CDR1 and CDR2 sequences are MNHNS and SASEGT. J was trimmed by 7 bases and V by 6 bases; bases with no gene match: 5. The CDR3 runs 15 residues. Study-level results: In patients about two months after transplant, alpha-beta T cells reportedly arose from several hundred expanded graft clones.

For this clonotype: Antigen unknown.

The clonotype was recovered from a boy between 2 and 10 years old with acute myeloid leukemia, due to receive a stem cell transplant. The sample consisted of PBMCs, taken before TCRalphabeta/CD19-depleted stem cell transplant. V and J are TRBV6-1 and TRBJ2-1, with TRBD2 matching 14 bases. CDR3 in DNA: TGTGCCAGCAGGGTAGGGACTAGCGGGAGAAATGAGCAGTTCTTC. As protein: CASRVGTSGRNEQFF.